At least ten counts were recorded for the clone carrying this T cell receptor beta chain. The data were obtained in a study of T cells of healthy individuals. MiXCR, applied by TCRdb to the 5' RACE reads, yields one record per CDR3 protein. The sample lists 40,000 to 65,000 distinct CDR3 sequences, approximately 14% occurring once. Trimming removed 2 bases from V and 4 bases from J, with 11 bases in between. There are 14 residues in the CDR3. CDR1 SGHDN and CDR2 FVKESK come from the germline V gene. The genes are TRBV14 and TRBJ1-2, with D unclear. This clonotype was obtained from a human donor in good health. CDR3 residues: CASSQSALIYGYTF. The DNA for the CDR3 is TGTGCCAGCAGCCAATCCGCCCTAATCTATGGCTACACCTTC.